This is a list of T cell receptor beta chains from one sample in a study of blood T cell repertoires in COVID-19. TCRdb keeps only in-frame clones here, not all; method: immunoSEQ multiplex PCR. The table records some 490,000 clones, approximately 86% of them present only once. The sequenced sample consisted of PBMCs or T cells enriched from blood (not recorded which). These TCRs come from a woman aged 55-70 years who had recovered from COVID-19. CDR3s include the opening cysteine and the closing phenylalanine or tryptophan. Each record gives: J gene, V gene, clone size, D gene, CDR3 DNA, CDR3 protein. A D gene is named only where the DNA matches it firmly. Not every row has a clone size; where given, it reads once, few, many or a size class.

J: TRBJ1-2
V: TRBV4-1
size: NA
D: TRBD1
DNA: TGCGCCAGCAGCCAAGCAGGGACAGCTAACTATGGCTACACCTTC
CDR3: CASSQAGTANYGYTF

J: TRBJ2-3
V: TRBV6-5
size: NA
D: NA
DNA: TGTGCCAGCAGTTTCCGGACAGTCACAGATACGCAGTATTTT
CDR3: CASSFRTVTDTQYF

J: TRBJ2-7
V: TRBV19
size: NA
D: NA
DNA: TGTGCCAGTAGTGTTTCAGGGGGGCCCACCTACGAGCAGTACTTC
CDR3: CASSVSGGPTYEQYF

J: TRBJ1-2
V: TRBV29-1
size: few
D: TRBD1
DNA: TGCAGCGTTACCCCGGGACAGGGGTATGGCTACACCTTC
CDR3: CSVTPGQGYGYTF

J: TRBJ2-1
V: TRBV5-1
size: NA
D: TRBD2
DNA: TGCGCCAGCAGCTCCCTAGCGGGGGACTACAATGAGCAGTTCTTC
CDR3: CASSSLAGDYNEQFF

J: TRBJ2-3
V: TRBV28
size: NA
D: TRBD1
DNA: TGTGCCAGCAGTGTCAGACAGGGGGCGACAGATACGCAGTATTTT
CDR3: CASSVRQGATDTQYF

J: TRBJ1-5
V: TRBV7-8
size: NA
D: NA
DNA: TGTGCCAGCAGCTTAGCGCCAGGGAATCAGCCCCAGCATTTT
CDR3: CASSLAPGNQPQHF

J: TRBJ2-2
V: TRBV4-1
size: NA
D: NA
DNA: TGCGCCAGCAGCCAAACGGACCGGGGGAACACCGGGGAGCTGTTTTTT
CDR3: CASSQTDRGNTGELFF

J: TRBJ1-5
V: TRBV11-2
size: NA
D: NA
DNA: TGTGCCAGCAGCTTAGATAGTCTAGGCCGGCCCCAGCATTTT
CDR3: CASSLDSLGRPQHF

J: TRBJ1-4
V: TRBV12-5
size: NA
D: NA
DNA: TGTGCTAGTGGTTCCCCCGGACACGAAAAACTGTTTTTT
CDR3: CASGSPGHEKLFF

J: TRBJ2-3
V: TRBV2
size: NA
D: TRBD2
DNA: TGTGCCAGCAGTGACACTAGCGGGGGTGATACGCAGTATTTT
CDR3: CASSDTSGGDTQYF

J: TRBJ2-3
V: TRBV5-1
size: NA
D: TRBD1
DNA: TGCGCCACCGGACAGGGGAGCACAGATACGCAGTATTTT
CDR3: CATGQGSTDTQYF

J: TRBJ2-3
V: TRBV25-1
size: NA
D: NA
DNA: TGTGCCAGCAGGAGGGCAGATACGCAGTATTTT
CDR3: CASRRADTQYF

J: TRBJ1-1
V: TRBV10-2
size: NA
D: NA
DNA: TGCGCCAGCAGAAGGCGGGGGGACACTGAAGCTTTCTTT
CDR3: CASRRRGDTEAFF

J: TRBJ2-3
V: TRBV5-1
size: NA
D: NA
DNA: TGCGCCAGCAGCTTGGGAACTAGAGCTGATACGCAGTATTTT
CDR3: CASSLGTRADTQYF

J: TRBJ2-2
V: TRBV27
size: NA
D: TRBD1
DNA: TGTGCCAGCAGTTCCACCCACCCGGACAGGGGGGAGCTGTTTTTT
CDR3: CASSSTHPDRGELFF

J: TRBJ2-3
V: TRBV9
size: NA
D: TRBD2
DNA: TGTGCCAGCAGCCCCCGGGGGGGCCAAACAGATACGCAGTATTTT
CDR3: CASSPRGGQTDTQYF